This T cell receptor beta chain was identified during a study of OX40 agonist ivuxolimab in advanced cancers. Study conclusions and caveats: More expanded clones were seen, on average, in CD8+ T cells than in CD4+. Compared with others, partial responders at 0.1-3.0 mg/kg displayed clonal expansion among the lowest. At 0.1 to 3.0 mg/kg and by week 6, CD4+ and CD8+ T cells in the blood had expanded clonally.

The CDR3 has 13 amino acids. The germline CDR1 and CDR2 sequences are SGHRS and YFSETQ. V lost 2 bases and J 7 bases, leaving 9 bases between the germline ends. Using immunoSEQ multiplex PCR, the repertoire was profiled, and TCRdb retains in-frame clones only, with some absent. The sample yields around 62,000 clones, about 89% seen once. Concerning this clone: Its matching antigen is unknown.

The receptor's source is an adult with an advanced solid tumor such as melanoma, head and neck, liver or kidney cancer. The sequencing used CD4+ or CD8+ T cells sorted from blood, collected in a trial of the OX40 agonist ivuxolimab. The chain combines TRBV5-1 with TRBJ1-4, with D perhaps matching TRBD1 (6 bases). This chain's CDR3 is CASSLQGSEKLFF. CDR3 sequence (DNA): TGCGCCAGCAGCTTACAGGGATCTGAAAAACTGTTTTTT.